These T cell receptor beta chains were read from a single sample in a study of T cells in Graves' hyperthyroidism and ophthalmopathy. TCRdb independently ran MiXCR on the multiplex PCR reads; one entry per CDR3 protein. The table includes about 640,000 distinct CDR3 sequences, around 20% detected once. The material sequenced was blood. The receptors were sampled from a man younger than 45 with Graves' ophthalmopathy. Each CDR3 is given without its conserved first and last residue.

CDR3: SARDLAGPSTDTQY
J: TRBJ2-3
V: TRBV20-1

CDR3: ATSSTGVHQAF
J: TRBJ1-1
V: TRBV15

CDR3: ASSPFLETQY
J: TRBJ2-5
V: TRBV7-2

CDR3: ASSFSLGTEETQY
J: TRBJ2-5
V: TRBV27

CDR3: ASSYSMGTSYEQY
J: TRBJ2-7
V: TRBV6-2/TRBV6-3

CDR3: ASSPPPGTDTQY
J: TRBJ2-3
V: TRBV18

CDR3: ASSYSTSGTIYEQY
J: TRBJ2-7
V: TRBV6-2/TRBV6-3

CDR3: ASKIQTSGHTDTQY
J: TRBJ2-3
V: TRBV2

CDR3: ASSYPRDNQPQH
J: TRBJ1-5
V: TRBV6-5

CDR3: ASMRDFGNTIY
J: TRBJ1-3
V: TRBV6-1

CDR3: ASSRGDRGSRQAF
J: TRBJ1-1
V: TRBV9

CDR3: ASSFGPTNQPQH
J: TRBJ1-5
V: TRBV5-6

CDR3: SVPADTMNTEAF
J: TRBJ1-1
V: TRBV20-1

CDR3: ASSQTRTGDYNEQF
J: TRBJ2-1
V: TRBV3-2

CDR3: ASSFWGNTGELF
J: TRBJ2-2
V: TRBV7-3

CDR3: ASSSGTNSYNEQF
J: TRBJ2-1
V: TRBV28

CDR3: ASSSRDRGNEQY
J: TRBJ2-7
V: TRBV28

CDR3: ASSQDQAAIPQF
J: TRBJ2-1
V: TRBV3-1

CDR3: SVPGSLPYEQY
J: TRBJ2-7
V: TRBV20-1

CDR3: ASSFTGVSEQF
J: TRBJ2-1
V: TRBV12-3/TRBV12-4

CDR3: ASSTTTSEQY
J: TRBJ2-7
V: TRBV18

CDR3: ASSLGGGRVQNEQF
J: TRBJ2-1
V: TRBV5-1

CDR3: ASSFPAHEQY
J: TRBJ2-7
V: TRBV7-9

CDR3: ASRRGLGGTGELF
J: TRBJ2-2
V: TRBV6-1

CDR3: ASRYRFAGNTEAF
J: TRBJ1-1
V: TRBV28

CDR3: ASSLAGGPWETQY
J: TRBJ2-5
V: TRBV5-4

CDR3: ASSYSGGRVEKLF
J: TRBJ1-4
V: TRBV6-6

CDR3: ASNRGAANTGELF
J: TRBJ2-2
V: TRBV28

CDR3: ASSLPSGGYNEQF
J: TRBJ2-1
V: TRBV28

CDR3: SAREREAAWAQY
J: TRBJ2-5
V: TRBV20-1

CDR3: ASSRLAGRTSTDTQY
J: TRBJ2-3
V: TRBV5-4

CDR3: ASSYRDNTEAF
J: TRBJ1-1
V: TRBV6-2/TRBV6-3

CDR3: AISEASGSHSYNEQF
J: TRBJ2-1
V: TRBV10-3

CDR3: ASSSVQGKTGELF
J: TRBJ2-2
V: TRBV7-6

CDR3: ASTSPETSGGTYNEQF
J: TRBJ2-1
V: TRBV7-9